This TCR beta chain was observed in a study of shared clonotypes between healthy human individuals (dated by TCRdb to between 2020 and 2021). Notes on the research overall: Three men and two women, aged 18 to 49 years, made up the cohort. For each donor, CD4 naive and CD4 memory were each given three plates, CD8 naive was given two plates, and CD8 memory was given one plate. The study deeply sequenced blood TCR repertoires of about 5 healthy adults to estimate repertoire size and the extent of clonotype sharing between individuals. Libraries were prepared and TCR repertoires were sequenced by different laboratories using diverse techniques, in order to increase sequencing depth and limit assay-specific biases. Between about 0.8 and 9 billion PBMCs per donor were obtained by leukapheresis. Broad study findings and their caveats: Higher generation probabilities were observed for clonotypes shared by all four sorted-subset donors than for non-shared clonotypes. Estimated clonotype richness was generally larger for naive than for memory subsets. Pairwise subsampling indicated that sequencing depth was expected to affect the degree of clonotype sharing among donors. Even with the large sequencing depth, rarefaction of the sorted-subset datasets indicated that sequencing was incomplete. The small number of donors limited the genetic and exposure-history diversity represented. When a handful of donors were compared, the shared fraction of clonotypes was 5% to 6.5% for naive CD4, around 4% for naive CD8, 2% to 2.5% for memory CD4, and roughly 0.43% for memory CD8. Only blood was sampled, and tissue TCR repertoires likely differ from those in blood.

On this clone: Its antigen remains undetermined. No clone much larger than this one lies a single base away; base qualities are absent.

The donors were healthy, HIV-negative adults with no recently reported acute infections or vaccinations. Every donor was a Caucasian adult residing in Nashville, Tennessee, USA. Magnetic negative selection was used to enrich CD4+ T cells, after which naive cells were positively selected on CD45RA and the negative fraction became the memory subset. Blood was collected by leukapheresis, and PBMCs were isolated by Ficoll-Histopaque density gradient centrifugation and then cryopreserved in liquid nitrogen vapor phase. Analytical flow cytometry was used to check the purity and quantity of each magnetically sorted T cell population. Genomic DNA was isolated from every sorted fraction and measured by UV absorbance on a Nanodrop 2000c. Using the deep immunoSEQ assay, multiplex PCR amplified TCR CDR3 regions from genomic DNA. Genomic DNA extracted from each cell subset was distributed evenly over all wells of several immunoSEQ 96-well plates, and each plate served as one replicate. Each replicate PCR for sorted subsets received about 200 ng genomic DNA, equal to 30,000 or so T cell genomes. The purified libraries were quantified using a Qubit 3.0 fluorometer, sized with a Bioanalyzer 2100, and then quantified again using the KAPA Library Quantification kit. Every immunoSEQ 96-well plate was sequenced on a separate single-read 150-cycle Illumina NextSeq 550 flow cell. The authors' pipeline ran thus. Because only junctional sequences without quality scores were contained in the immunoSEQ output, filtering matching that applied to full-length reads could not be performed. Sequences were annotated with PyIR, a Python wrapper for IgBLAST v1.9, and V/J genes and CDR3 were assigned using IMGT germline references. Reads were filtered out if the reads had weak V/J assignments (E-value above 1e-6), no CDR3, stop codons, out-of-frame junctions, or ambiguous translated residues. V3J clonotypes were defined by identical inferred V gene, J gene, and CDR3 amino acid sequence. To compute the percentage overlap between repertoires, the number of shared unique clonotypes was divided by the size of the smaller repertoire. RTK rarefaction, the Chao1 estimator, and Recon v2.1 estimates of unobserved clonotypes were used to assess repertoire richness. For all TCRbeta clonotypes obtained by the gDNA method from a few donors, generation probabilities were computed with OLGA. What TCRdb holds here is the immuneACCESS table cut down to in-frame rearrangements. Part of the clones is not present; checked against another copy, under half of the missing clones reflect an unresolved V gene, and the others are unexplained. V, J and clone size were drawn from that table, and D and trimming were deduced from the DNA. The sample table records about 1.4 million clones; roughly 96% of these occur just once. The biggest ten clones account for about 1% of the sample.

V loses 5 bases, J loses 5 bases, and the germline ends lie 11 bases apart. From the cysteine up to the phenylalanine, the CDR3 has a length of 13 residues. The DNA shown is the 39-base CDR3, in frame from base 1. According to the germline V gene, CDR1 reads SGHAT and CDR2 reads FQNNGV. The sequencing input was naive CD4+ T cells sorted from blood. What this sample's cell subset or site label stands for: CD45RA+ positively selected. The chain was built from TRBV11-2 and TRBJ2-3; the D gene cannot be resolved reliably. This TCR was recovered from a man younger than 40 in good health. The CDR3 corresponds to CASSPGVGDTQYF. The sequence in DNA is TGTGCCAGCAGCCCGGGCGTGGGAGATACGCAGTATTTT.